This T cell receptor (beta chain) was captured in a study of blood T cell repertoires in COVID-19. The protocol was immunoSEQ multiplex PCR, while the TCRdb copy is restricted to in-frame clones and leaves out a portion. The data show some 99,000 clones, 80% to 90% seen once. In this sample, this clone turned up once. Germline V gives CDR1 ENHRY, CDR2 SYGVKD. Between the trimmed V and J ends, which lost 5 bases and 3 bases, there was a span of 11 bases. The CDR3 extends over 14 amino acids. Enrolment of Seattle patients took place during active infection, and they were followed longitudinally. Sequencing was done on a sample of peripheral blood. The clonotype originates from a human donor with COVID-19, enrolled during active disease. The donor label of this sample is uncertain. The genes are TRBV10-3 and TRBJ1-5, with TRBD1 as a possible D gene (5 bases). CDR3 residues: CAISPQGVNQPQHF. In nucleotides, the CDR3 is TGTGCCATCAGTCCCCAGGGCGTCAATCAGCCCCAGCATTTT.